The rows below give T cell receptor beta chains drawn from one sample of a study of T-cell memory formation after mild COVID-19. TCRdb used MiXCR to reprocess the 5' RACE reads, holding one entry per CDR3 protein. Here the sample spans more than 350,000 distinct CDR3 sequences, approximately 16% being singletons. Sequencing was done on a sample of PBMCs or a T cell subset sorted from them (not recorded which). The receptor set was obtained from a man younger than 35 who had mild COVID-19 (a few samples of this study predate the infection). Cell type and time point are not known. Each CDR3 is given without its conserved first and last residue. The order of the fields is J gene, clone size, V gene, CDR3 protein. Only part of the rows carry a size: once, few, many, or a class if the clone is expanded.

TRBJ2-5,-,TRBV11-2,ASSSRTGALEETQY
TRBJ2-1,-,TRBV20-1,SARPGTSAHNEQF
TRBJ2-4,-,TRBV10-3,AISDTGAIQY
TRBJ2-5,few,TRBV29-1,SVALTGETQY
TRBJ2-1,-,TRBV11-2,ASSLGGRSYNEQF
TRBJ1-1,-,TRBV29-1,SVARTGTRATEAF
TRBJ2-5,many,TRBV7-3,ASSLTGGETQY
TRBJ1-2,-,TRBV12-3/TRBV12-4,ASSLSGQVSLGYT
TRBJ2-1,-,TRBV6-2/TRBV6-3,ASSYFRLAGAGNEQF
TRBJ2-1,few,TRBV7-9,ASSLGQGVIVEQF
TRBJ2-7,few,TRBV10-1,ASSAVPGDEQY
TRBJ2-7,-,TRBV2,ASSEAGPYEQY
TRBJ2-2,few,TRBV11-2,ASSYGRAGELF
TRBJ1-6,-,TRBV6-5,ASSDRGYNSPLH
TRBJ2-1,-,TRBV5-1,ASSPRTSGTHNEQF
TRBJ2-5,few,TRBV5-6,ASSGPARGRETQY
TRBJ2-7,few,TRBV2,ASNLQGGTYEQY
TRBJ2-6,few,TRBV4-2,ASSQGSVTGPSGANVLT
TRBJ1-1,many,TRBV12-3/TRBV12-4,ASSQGARNTEAF
TRBJ1-2,-,TRBV7-3,ASSSSQGGGYT
TRBJ2-5,few,TRBV20-1,SARAGRGVETQY
TRBJ1-1,few,TRBV5-1,ASSLSSSETEAF
TRBJ1-5,-,TRBV11-2,ASSSGSQPQH
TRBJ1-6,many,TRBV9,ASSLTGGDSPLH
TRBJ2-3,-,TRBV12-3/TRBV12-4,ASSSVGDTDTQY
TRBJ2-1,few,TRBV24-1,ATSDSSGISYNEQF
TRBJ2-4,-,TRBV7-9,ASSGTPPDIQY
TRBJ1-2,-,TRBV5-1,ASSTGQLGPYGYT
TRBJ2-7,many,TRBV6-1,ASNRDMSYEQY
TRBJ2-6,few,TRBV9,ASSFRESSGANVLT
TRBJ1-4,few,TRBV6-6,ASSFSGTEKLF
TRBJ2-3,-,TRBV12-3/TRBV12-4,ASRELSGGLEY
TRBJ2-3,-,TRBV18,ASSPRDGGTDTQY
TRBJ1-1,-,TRBV12-3/TRBV12-4,ASSLLNRNTEAF
TRBJ1-5,-,TRBV4-3,ASSKDRENQPQH
TRBJ2-5,few,TRBV29-1,SVTPSRDDQETQY
TRBJ2-2,few,TRBV7-6,ASSLPLADPNTGELF
TRBJ2-2,many,TRBV7-3,ASSSSAGGTGELF
TRBJ1-5,-,TRBV7-9,ASSLGTGGLGPQH
TRBJ1-6,few,TRBV7-2,ASRLYPNSPLH
TRBJ2-1,many,TRBV6-4,ASSPGRGANEQF
TRBJ2-7,many,TRBV3-1,ASSQGSYEQY
TRBJ1-4,many,TRBV6-5,ASSYSFGATNEKLF
TRBJ2-3,few,TRBV11-3,ASSSAGDTDTQY
TRBJ2-7,many,TRBV18,ASSQGRDTYEQY